The sequence of this T cell receptor (beta chain) was determined in a study of T cell responses to AZD1222 COVID-19 vaccine. The repertoire was sequenced with immunoSEQ multiplex PCR; TCRdb's copy has only in-frame clones and lacks some. Of fewer than 150,000 clones listed, approximately 95% are singletons. J lost 1 base, V lost 7 bases, and 6 bases had no gene match. The CDR3 covers 14 residues. In germline, CDR1 is MNHEY, CDR2 SVGAGI. Sequencing was performed on peripheral blood, taken 28 days after the second AZD1222 dose. The gene calls are TRBV6-5 and TRBJ1-2; the match to TRBD1 covers 7 bases. The receptor's source is an adult who received the AZD1222 COVID-19 vaccine. This CDR3 reads CASTSQGGNYGYTF. As DNA, the CDR3 is TGTGCCAGCACCTCGCAGGGGGGTAACTATGGCTACACCTTC.